This passage covers 17 T cell receptor beta chains from one sample sequenced in a study of T-cell reconstitution after alpha-beta-depleted transplantation in children. Preparation of the TCRbeta library involved a method that used unique molecular identifiers. TCRdb independently ran MiXCR on the PCR reads; one entry per CDR3 protein. The table has 100,000 or so distinct CDR3 sequences, less than 15% seen once. Sequenced material: PBMCs from the stem cell graft donor, taken from the stem cell graft. The receptors originated from a human donor who donated a stem cell graft to a child with inherited bone marrow failure.

DNA of the CDR3: TGTGCCAGCAGGCTTAGCGGGAGGGCCTACGAGCAGTACTTC. This gives the protein CASRLSGRAYEQYF. The chain links TRBV6-2 or TRBV6-3 to TRBJ2-7; 11 nucleotides match TRBD2. The CDR3 contains 14 residues. In germline, CDR1 is MNHEY, CDR2 SVGEGT. The V segment lost 6 bases and the J segment 2 bases; nucleotides outside the gene matches: 3.

This clonotype was detected ten times or more. The gene calls are TRBV2 and TRBJ1-2; weak D call: TRBD1 (6 bases). V dropped 6 bases and J dropped 8 bases, with 19 bases sitting between them. Germline-derived CDR1 and CDR2 are SNHLY and FYNNEI. The CDR3 spans 14 residues. Here the CDR3 DNA reads TGTGCCAGCAGGATCGAGGGGGGTATTGACGGCTACACCTTC. It specifies CASRIEGGIDGYTF.

This clonotype was recorded many times. The chain is built from TRBV28 and TRBJ2-3; a weak D match, TRBD1 (5 bases). Trimming removed 7 bases from V and 3 bases from J, with 14 bases in between. In germline, CDR1 is MDHEN, CDR2 SYDVKM. The CDR3 has 14 amino acids. The CDR3 bases are TGTGCCAGCAAACAGGTAACCTATACAGATACGCAGTATTTT. Translated: CASKQVTYTDTQYF.

This clonotype appeared many times. The chain has TRBV5-6 and TRBJ2-7; 7 bases agree with TRBD1. The CDR3 has 12 residues. CDR1 is SGHDT and CDR2 is YYEEEE in the germline V gene. Trimming at V came to 6 bases and at J to 5 bases, leaving 5 bases not matched to a gene. As DNA, the CDR3 is TGTGCCAGCAACCGAGGGGGCGACGAGCAGTACTTC. This encodes CASNRGGDEQYF.

This chain connects TRBV4-1 to TRBJ2-7; TRBD1 might be the D (6 bases). V was clipped by 1 base and J by 3 bases, with 10 bases between them. There are 14 residues in the CDR3. Germline V gives CDR1 MGHRA, CDR2 YSYEKL. The DNA for the CDR3 is TGCGCCAGCAGCCAAGGGACAGCCTACTACGAGCAGTACTTC. Amino acid sequence: CASSQGTAYYEQYF.

This clonotype was found many times. The chain employs TRBV5-1 and TRBJ1-1; 10 nucleotides match TRBD1. CDR3 size: 17 residues. V was pared by 1 base and J by 5 bases, with 11 bases of the junction left unmatched. Germline V gene data show CDR1 as SGHRS and CDR2 as YFSETQ. CDR3 amino acids: CASSLYSDRGMMTEAFF. CDR3 sequence (DNA): TGCGCCAGCAGCTTGTATTCGGACAGGGGGATGATGACTGAAGCTTTCTTT. The variable domain in full, completed from reference TRBV5-1 and TRBJ1-1, reads KAGVTQTPRYLIKTRGQQVTLSCSPISGHRSVSWYQQTPGQGLQFLFEYFSETQRNKGNFPGRFSGRQFSNSRSEMNVSTLELGDSALYLCASSLYSDRGMMTEAFFGQGTRLTVV.

This clonotype was detected many times. V gene TRBV6-1 combines with J gene TRBJ2-1, with D uncertain. This CDR3 is built from 13 residues. V lost 4 bases and J lost 5, with 9 bases in between. Germline lookup yields CDR1 MNHNS and CDR2 SASEGT. The CDR3 is CASSGAADNEQFF. In DNA, the CDR3 is TGTGCCAGCAGTGGGGCAGCCGACAATGAGCAGTTCTTC.

This clonotype was recorded at least ten times. The chain couples TRBV10-3 to TRBJ2-4, with 12 bases that match TRBD1. Trimming took 5 bases from V and 7 from J; bases not matched to a gene: 6. This CDR3 region has 15 residues. The germline V gene has CDR1 ENHRY and CDR2 SYGVKD. The CDR3 sequence is CAISPGQGAMNIQYF. The CDR3 DNA follows: TGTGCCATCAGTCCGGGACAGGGGGCGATGAACATTCAGTACTTC.

In its sample, this clonotype was seen a few times. This could be a read error, since a much larger clone is one nucleotide away. CDR3 nucleotide sequence: TGTGCCAGCAGTGTTCAGTGGAGCTATGGCTACACCTTC. This codes for CASSVQWSYGYTF. The chain links TRBV6-1 to TRBJ1-2; D call uncertain. Germline lookup yields CDR1 MNHNS and CDR2 SASEGT. V gave up 4 bases and J gave up 4 bases, with 10 bases separating them. The CDR3 is 13 residues long.

This clonotype was seen many times. This rearrangement joins TRBV9 to TRBJ2-3, with a possible D match to TRBD2 (7 bases). Germline lookup yields CDR1 SGDLS and CDR2 YYNGEE. CDR3 size: 18 residues. The V and J ends lost 4 bases and 6 bases respectively, with 27 bases between them. The CDR3 is CASSTQGRASGVADTQYF. CDR3 DNA: TGTGCCAGCAGCACCCAGGGGAGGGCTAGCGGTGTCGCGGATACGCAGTATTTT.

This clonotype was counted many times. The CDR3 coding sequence is TGTGCCAGCAGTCCCGGGACAGCATACTACGAGCAGTACTTC. Protein: CASSPGTAYYEQYF. The chain recombines TRBV6-5 with TRBJ2-7; 7 nucleotides match TRBD1. CDR3 size: 14 residues. Trimming removed 5 bases from V and 3 bases from J; junction bases left unmatched: 7. Germline-derived CDR1 and CDR2 are MNHEY and SVGAGI.

Details on this clonotype: The final CDR3 position lacks the conserved phenylalanine or tryptophan, pointing to a likely read error. In nucleotides, the CDR3 is TGTGCCAGCAGCCTTCGAGGATACGAGCAGTACTTA. This codes for CASSLRGYEQYL. The chain carries TRBV3-1 and TRBJ2-7; no firm D call. V lost 4 bases to trimming and J lost 4 bases, with 8 bases between them. The germline V gene encodes CDR1 LGHDT and CDR2 YNNKEL (reference sequence). The CDR3 extends over 12 amino acids.

This clonotype was recorded many times. The chain links TRBV20-1 to TRBJ2-4; 7 bases are a match to TRBD2. V lost 0 bases to trimming and J lost 8 bases; unmatched junction nucleotides: 10. CDR3 length: 15 amino acids. The germline CDR1 and CDR2 sequences are DFQATT and SNEGSKA (reference sequence). CDR3 nucleotides: TGCAGTGCTAGAGAGCTGGGAGGGCCGAGATACATTCAGTACTTC. Protein product: CSARELGGPRYIQYF.

The genes are TRBV5-1 and TRBJ2-7; 8 bases align to TRBD1. The V gene end was trimmed by 4 bases and the J gene end by 5 bases; junction bases not matched to a gene: 5. The germline V gene encodes CDR1 SGHRS and CDR2 YFSETQ. This CDR3 has 13 amino acids. The DNA of the CDR3 is TGCGCCAGCAGCGTTGGACAGGGTAACGAGCAGTACTTC. Translation: CASSVGQGNEQYF.

In this sample, this clonotype turned up a few times. The V gene is TRBV30, the J gene TRBJ2-7, with D perhaps TRBD2 (5 bases). The CDR3 runs to 14 residues. The germline V gene encodes CDR1 GTSNPN and CDR2 SVGIG (reference sequence). Deletions cut 5 bases from V and 1 base from J, with 15 bases between. The CDR3 DNA is TGTGCCTGGTCCCTCAGAGGGCCTTCCTACGAGCAGTACTTC. It yields the protein CAWSLRGPSYEQYF.

This clonotype was observed a few times. The rearrangement links TRBV29-1 to TRBJ2-5; tentatively, D is TRBD2 (7 bases). Germline CDR1 SQVTM, CDR2 ANQGSEA. The CDR3 consists of 13 residues. Trimming removed 7 bases from V and 7 bases from J, with 19 bases in between. The CDR3 loop reads CSAEAPGGVTQYF. CDR3 sequence (DNA): TGCAGCGCCGAGGCGCCGGGGGGCGTGACCCAGTACTTC.

This clonotype was recorded at least ten times. The junction does not match germline at one end; this may be a read error. This chain joins TRBV7-7 and TRBJ2-3; D may correspond to TRBD1 or TRBD2 (6 bases each). CDR1 and CDR2 (germline): SSHAT, FNYEAQ (reference sequence). The CDR3 spans 16 residues. The CDR3 here is CASSLGGHTNTDTQYF. The DNA of the CDR3 is TGTGCTAGCAGCTTAGGGGGGCATACAAACACAGATACGCAGTATTTT.